This T cell receptor beta chain was observed in a study of CD8+ T cells in alopecia areata. Study in general: Oral tofacitinib (5 to 10 mg twice daily) was administered to treated patients. Study-wide results and limits: Lesional scalp, notably in alopecia totalis/universalis, had clonality above that of normal scalp. Alphabeta T cells residing in normal skin are also sequenced in scalp samples.

After isolation, RNA underwent reverse transcription to generate cDNA as the sequencing template. Clones were sequenced by immunoSEQ multiplex PCR, and TCRdb holds only the in-frame ones, with some missing. Of about 12,000 clones in the sample, approximately 60% were seen once. With regard to this clone: Its specificity is not known.

Looked up from germline, CDR1 is MNHEY and CDR2 is SVGAGI. The V gene end was trimmed by 5 bases and the J gene end by 8 bases; junction bases not matched to a gene: 6. The CDR3 contains 14 residues. In alopecia areata patients, both lesional scalp punch biopsies and peripheral blood were collected. This clonotype was sampled from a human donor with alopecia areata. The sequenced material came from skin. The gene calls are TRBV6-5 and TRBJ2-4, with 10 nucleotides matching TRBD1. CDR3 DNA: TGTGCCAGCAGTCCGACAGGGGGCGGGTACATTCAGTACTTC. Its translation: CASSPTGGGYIQYF.